A single sample gave rise to the 15 T cell receptor beta chains below, sequenced in a study of prognosis after radiotherapy for stage I lung cancer. TCR beta CDR3 amplification from genomic DNA was performed by two-round multiplex PCR. Initially, in first-round PCR, primers specific to each TRBV and TRBJ gene were used. Using its own MiXCR run on the multiplex PCR reads, TCRdb lists one record per CDR3 protein. The sample consists of roughly 13,000 distinct CDR3 sequences, 47% of them appearing once. Sequences were derived from PBMCs, sampled before or after stereotactic body radiation therapy (not recorded which). These receptors were collected from a donor older than 45 with non-small cell lung cancer.

The chain is built from TRBV6-2 or TRBV6-3 and TRBJ2-1; a weak D match, TRBD2 (6 bases). CDR3 length: 15 residues. Deletions cut 7 bases from V and 10 bases from J, with 23 bases between. Germline-derived CDR1 and CDR2 are MNHEY and SVGEGT. CDR3 DNA sequence: TGTGCCAGCACACCTGGACCAGCGGGCCATCGCGAGCAGTTCTTC. As protein: CASTPGPAGHREQFF.

This clonotype was observed once. This is likely an artifact of a read error, given a far larger clone one base away. The rearrangement uses TRBV20-1 and TRBJ2-7; TRBD2 matches 13 bases. Near its end, the DNA agrees better with TRBJ2-1, so the J call may be wrong. This CDR3 is built from 18 residues. Per the germline V gene, CDR1 is DFQATT and CDR2 is SNEGSKA (reference sequence). The CDR3 loop is CSAREVAWTSGRLDEQFF. CDR3 sequence (DNA): TGCAGTGCTAGAGAGGTGGCCTGGACTAGCGGGAGATTAGATGAGCAGTTCTTC.

This clonotype occurred a few times. J is TRBJ1-3 and V is TRBV28; unclear D gene. Deletions cut 5 bases from V and 0 bases from J, with 5 bases between. There are 13 residues in the CDR3. From germline, CDR1 is MDHEN and CDR2 SYDVKM. For the CDR3, the DNA is TGTGCCAGCAGTGTAGGCTCTGGAAACACCATATATTTT. It codes for CASSVGSGNTIYF.

This clonotype has at least ten counts. The J gene is TRBJ1-2, the V gene TRBV5-5; 7 nucleotides agree with TRBD1. The germline CDR1 and CDR2 sequences are SGHKS and YYEKEE (reference sequence). Trimming removed 3 bases from V and 2 bases from J; junction bases left unmatched: 4. The CDR3 is 14 amino acids. Here the CDR3 reads CASSSGQANYGYTF. CDR3 nucleotide sequence: TGTGCCAGCAGCTCCGGACAGGCCAACTATGGCTACACCTTC.

In the case of this clonotype: One end of the junction fails to match germline, which may point to a read error. This chain links TRBV6-2 or TRBV6-3 with TRBJ1-5; D remains ambiguous. The CDR3 is made up of 13 amino acids. Germline lookup yields CDR1 MNHEY and CDR2 SVGEGT. In DNA form, the CDR3 reads TGTGTCAGCAGTTACGGAGGGAATCAGCACCAGCATTTT. Residues: CVSSYGGNQHQHF.

Comment on this clonotype: A far more abundant clone sits one base away, making this likely a read error. The CDR3 sequence is CSANPQLYEQFF. Here the CDR3 DNA reads TGCAGTGCTAACCCCCAACTATATGAGCAGTTCTTC. The V gene is TRBV20-1, the J gene TRBJ2-4; D remains ambiguous. The end of the DNA aligns better with TRBJ2-1, so the J call may be wrong. Germline V gene data show CDR1 as DFQATT and CDR2 as SNEGSKA (reference sequence). CDR3 length: 12 amino acids.

The chain couples TRBV5-1 to TRBJ2-7, with TRBD1 matching 8 bases. The CDR3 extends over 17 amino acids. CDR1 is SGHRS, CDR2 YFSETQ, per germline. The trim removed 0 bases at V and 6 bases at J, leaving 14 bases unmatched. For the CDR3, the DNA is TGCGCCAGCAGCTTGGCCGCTAGTACAGGGGGGTTCGGCGAGCAGTACTTC. Its translation: CASSLAASTGGFGEQYF.

A note on this clonotype: Sequence at one end of the junction differs from germline and may be a read error. The chain employs TRBV6-8 and TRBJ2-2, with TRBD2 identical over 14 bases. This CDR3 is built from 20 residues. The germline gives CDR1 MNHGY, CDR2 SAAAGT. CDR3 nucleotides: TGTGCCAGCAGTAACCCCCCGGGACTAGCGGGAGCGGTCGGTTCCGGGGAGCCGTTTTTT. Translation: CASSNPPGLAGAVGSGEPFF.

In its sample, this clonotype ranks as medium-sized. The CDR3 sequence is CASKAGATYNSPLHF. The CDR3 DNA reads TGTGCCAGCAAAGCAGGGGCCACCTATAATTCACCCCTCCACTTT. The V and J genes are TRBV6-1 and TRBJ1-6, with a tentative D call TRBD1 (6 bases). Germline V CDR1 and CDR2: MNHNS, SASEGT. V gave up 7 bases and J gave up 2 bases, with 12 bases separating them. This CDR3 has 15 residues.

This chain uses TRBV11-1 with TRBJ2-5, with 7 bases identical to TRBD2. Germline CDR1 reads SGHAT; CDR2 reads FQDESV (reference sequence). The CDR3 covers 14 residues. V dropped 2 bases and J dropped 2; count of bases not matched to a gene: 2. The CDR3 sequence: CASSLCGSQETQYF. The DNA for the CDR3 is TGTGCCAGCAGCTTATGCGGGAGTCAAGAGACCCAGTACTTC.

This clonotype has only a few counts. The gene calls are TRBV30 and TRBJ1-5, with a tentative D call TRBD1 (6 bases). This CDR3 contains 12 residues. Per the germline V gene, CDR1 is GTSNPN and CDR2 is SVGIG (reference sequence). Trimming stripped 5 bases from V and 9 bases from J, with 14 bases between. CDR3 DNA sequence: TGTGCCTGGGGGGAGGGGGGTACGCCCCAGCATTTT. Encoded protein: CAWGEGGTPQHF.

This clonotype was counted ten times or more. The rearrangement uses TRBV28 and TRBJ2-5, with TRBD2 as a possible D gene (6 bases). With 2 bases removed from V and 5 bases from J, the gap between germline ends came to 18 bases. The CDR3 spans 16 residues. CDR1 is MDHEN and CDR2 is SYDVKM in the germline V gene. The CDR3 loop is CASSLTARAGTETQYF. CDR3 bases: TGTGCCAGCAGTTTAACAGCGAGGGCAGGGACTGAGACCCAGTACTTC.

The rearrangement links TRBV9 to TRBJ1-2, with unresolved D. The CDR3 runs to 11 residues. The V gene lost 0 bases and the J gene lost 8 bases, with 5 bases spanning the gap. Germline V gene lookup returns CDR1 SGDLS and CDR2 YYNGEE. The CDR3 is CASSVAGGYTF. The CDR3 DNA reads TGTGCCAGCAGCGTAGCGGGGGGCTACACCTTC.

This clonotype was seen repeatedly, ten times or more. This chain links TRBV18 with TRBJ1-5; 11 bases align to TRBD1. With V trimmed by 3 bases and J by 6 bases, 1 base remained unmatched. Per the germline V gene, CDR1 is KGHSH and CDR2 is LQKENI. This CDR3 has 14 residues. The CDR3 DNA follows: TGTGCCAGCTCACCGGGACAGGGGGTTCAGCCCCAGCATTTT. It is translated as CASSPGQGVQPQHF.

The chain carries TRBV12-3 or TRBV12-4 and TRBJ1-2, with TRBD1 identical over 7 bases. The CDR3 length is 16 residues. The trim removed 6 bases at V and 5 bases at J, leaving 15 bases unmatched. The CDR3 region is CASSIGDRASVYGYTF. For the CDR3, the DNA is TGTGCCAGCAGCATTGGAGACAGGGCTAGTGTGTATGGCTACACCTTC.